The clone carrying this TCR beta chain was observed once. CDR1 SGHRS and CDR2 YFSETQ come from the germline V gene. The CDR3 loop spans 14 amino acids. J was trimmed by 4 bases and V by 7 bases; bases with no gene match: 8. As for the donors, each was a healthy bone marrow donor. PCR used 60 Vbeta primers and 13 Jbeta primers. Clones were sequenced by immunoSEQ multiplex PCR, and TCRdb holds only the in-frame ones, with some missing. The sample shows some 130,000 clones, approximately 85% of them seen only once. The data originate from a study of cytomegalovirus exposure and HLA in healthy donors. This clonotype was sampled from a woman aged 25 to 39 in good health and CMV-seropositive. The sequenced material came from PBMCs. The genes are TRBV5-1 and TRBJ2-1, with 7 positions matching TRBD2. The CDR3 DNA follows: TGCGCCAGCTCGAGCGGGGAAACTTACAATGAGCAGTTCTTC. Translated, it gives CASSSGETYNEQFF.